The following is a T cell receptor beta chain sequence with its context. This CDR3 has 15 residues. J lost 3 bases, V lost 5 bases, and 9 bases had no gene match. The germline CDR1 and CDR2 sequences are MDHEN and SYDVKM. The data belong to a study of technical replicates of blood from a few donors. Produced via immunoSEQ multiplex PCR; TCRdb's table is partial and in-frame only. The table has 60,000 to 70,000 clones, 95% to 98% seen once; the top ten hold around 0.15%. The source material was T cells isolated from PBMCs. The receptor's source is a human donor in good health. This rearrangement joins TRBV28 to TRBJ2-7; 8 nucleotides line up with TRBD1. This CDR3 is CASSTTGTGDYEQYF. CDR3 sequence (DNA): TGTGCCAGCAGTACCACCGGGACAGGAGACTACGAGCAGTACTTC.